This T cell receptor beta chain was recovered during a study of spatial heterogeneity in lung cancer. Whole-study results and caveats: Tumor mutation counts were tracked by expanded intratumoral alpha and beta TCR counts.

TCRdb called the 5' RACE reads again in MiXCR, with one record for every CDR3 protein. Of around 21,000 distinct CDR3 sequences listed, around 2.8% were seen once; the top ten hold around 7.7%. At least ten counts were recorded for this clonotype. Its antigen is undetermined. The sample's time point: sample taken at primary tumor resection. The receptor's source is a male donor with early-stage non-small cell lung cancer. Here the sequenced sample was lung tumor tissue, taken at surgery.

This CDR3 is CASSPDNYGYTF. The DNA of the CDR3 is TGCGCCAGCAGCCCCGACAACTATGGCTACACCTTC. The chain recombines TRBV5-1 with TRBJ1-2; D is uncertain. Germline CDR1 and CDR2: SGHRS and YFSETQ. CDR3 length: 12 amino acids. V was shortened by 4 bases and J by 2 bases, with 6 bases between the two germline ends.